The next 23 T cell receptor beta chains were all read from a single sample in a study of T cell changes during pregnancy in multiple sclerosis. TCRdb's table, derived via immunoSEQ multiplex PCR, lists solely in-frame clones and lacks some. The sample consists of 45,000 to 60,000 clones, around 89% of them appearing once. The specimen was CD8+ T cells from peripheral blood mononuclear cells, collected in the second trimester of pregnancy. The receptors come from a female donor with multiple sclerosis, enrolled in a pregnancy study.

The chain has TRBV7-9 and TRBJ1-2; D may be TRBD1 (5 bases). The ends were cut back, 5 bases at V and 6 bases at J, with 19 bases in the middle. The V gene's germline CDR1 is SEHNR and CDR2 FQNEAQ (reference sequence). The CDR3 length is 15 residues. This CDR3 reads CASSPQQGGVDGYTF. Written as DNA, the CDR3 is TGTGCCAGCAGCCCCCAGCAGGGAGGGGTGGATGGCTACACCTTC.

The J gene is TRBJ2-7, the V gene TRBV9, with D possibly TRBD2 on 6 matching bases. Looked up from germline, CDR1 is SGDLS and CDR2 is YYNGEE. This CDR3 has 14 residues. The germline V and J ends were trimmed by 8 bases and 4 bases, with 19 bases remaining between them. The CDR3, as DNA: TGTGCCAGTTCGGAGGGATCTTCGGGGTACGAGCAGTACTTC. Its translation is CASSEGSSGYEQYF.

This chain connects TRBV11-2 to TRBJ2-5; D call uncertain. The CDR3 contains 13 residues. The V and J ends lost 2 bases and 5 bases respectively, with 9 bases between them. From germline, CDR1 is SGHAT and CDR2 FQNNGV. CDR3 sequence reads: CASSLYRVETQYF. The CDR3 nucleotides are TGTGCCAGCAGCTTATACCGGGTGGAGACCCAGTACTTC.

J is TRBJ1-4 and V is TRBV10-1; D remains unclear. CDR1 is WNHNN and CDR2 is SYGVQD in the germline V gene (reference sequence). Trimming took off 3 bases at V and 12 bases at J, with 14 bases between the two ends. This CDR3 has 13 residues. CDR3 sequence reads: CASSDRDPGELFF. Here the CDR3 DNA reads TGCGCCAGCAGTGATAGAGATCCCGGGGAACTGTTTTTT.

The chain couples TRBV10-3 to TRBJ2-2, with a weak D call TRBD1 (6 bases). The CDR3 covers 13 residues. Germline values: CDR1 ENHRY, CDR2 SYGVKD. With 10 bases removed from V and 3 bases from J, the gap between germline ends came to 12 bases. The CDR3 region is CATTGRDTGELFF. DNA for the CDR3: TGTGCCACAACAGGGAGAGACACCGGGGAGCTGTTTTTT.

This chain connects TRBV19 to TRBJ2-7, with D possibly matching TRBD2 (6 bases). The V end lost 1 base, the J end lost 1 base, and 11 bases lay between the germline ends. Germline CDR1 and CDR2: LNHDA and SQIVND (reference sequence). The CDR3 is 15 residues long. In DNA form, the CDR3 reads TGTGCCAGTAGTATAGGAACCGGGGGTTCCTACGAGCAGTACTTC. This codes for CASSIGTGGSYEQYF.

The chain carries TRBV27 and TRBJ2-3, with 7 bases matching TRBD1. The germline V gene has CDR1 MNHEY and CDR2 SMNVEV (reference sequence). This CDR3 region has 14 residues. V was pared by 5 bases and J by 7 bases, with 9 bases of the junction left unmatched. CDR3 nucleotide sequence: TGTGCCAGCAGTGCATTACAGGGGTTGCATACGCAGTATTTT. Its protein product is CASSALQGLHTQYF.

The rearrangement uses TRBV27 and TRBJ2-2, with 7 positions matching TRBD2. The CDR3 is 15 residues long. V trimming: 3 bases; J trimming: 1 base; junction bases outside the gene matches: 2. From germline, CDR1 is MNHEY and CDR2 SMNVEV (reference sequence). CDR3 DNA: TGTGCCAGCAGTTTGGGGACTAAGAACACCGGGGAGCTGTTTTTT. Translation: CASSLGTKNTGELFF.

Here the CDR3 DNA reads TGTGCCAGCAGTGAGCGGGGGAATGAAGCTTTCTTT. Translated, it gives CASSERGNEAFF. V usage is TRBV2 and J usage is TRBJ1-1, with a possible D match to TRBD1 (5 bases). The CDR3 has 12 amino acids. The ends were cut back, 3 bases at V and 7 bases at J, with 9 bases in the middle. In germline, CDR1 is SNHLY, CDR2 FYNNEI.

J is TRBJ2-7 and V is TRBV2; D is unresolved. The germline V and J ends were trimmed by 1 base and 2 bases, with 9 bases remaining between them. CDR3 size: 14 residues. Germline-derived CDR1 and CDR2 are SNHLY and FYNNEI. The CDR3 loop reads CASSEGPIPYEQYF. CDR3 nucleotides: TGTGCCAGCAGTGAAGGGCCGATACCCTACGAGCAGTACTTC.

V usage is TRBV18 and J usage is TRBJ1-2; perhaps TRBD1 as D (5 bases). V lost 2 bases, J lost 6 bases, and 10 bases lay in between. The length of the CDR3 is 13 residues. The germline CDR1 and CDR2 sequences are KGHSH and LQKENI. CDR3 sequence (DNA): TGTGCCAGCTCACCATCGGGGGGAAATGGCTACACCTTC. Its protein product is CASSPSGGNGYTF.

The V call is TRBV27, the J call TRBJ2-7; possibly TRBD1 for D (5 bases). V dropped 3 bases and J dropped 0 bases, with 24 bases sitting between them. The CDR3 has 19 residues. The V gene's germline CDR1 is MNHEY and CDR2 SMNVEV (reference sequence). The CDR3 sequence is CASSFNFDSSSPPSYEQYF. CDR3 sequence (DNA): TGTGCCAGCAGTTTTAATTTTGACAGCTCCTCTCCCCCCTCCTACGAGCAGTACTTC.

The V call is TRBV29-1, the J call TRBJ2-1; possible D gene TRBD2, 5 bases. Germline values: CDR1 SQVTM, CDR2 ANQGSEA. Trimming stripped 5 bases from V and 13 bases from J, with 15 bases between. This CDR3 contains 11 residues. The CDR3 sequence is CSVPLAEDQFF. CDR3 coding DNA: TGCAGCGTTCCTCTAGCTGAGGATCAGTTCTTC.

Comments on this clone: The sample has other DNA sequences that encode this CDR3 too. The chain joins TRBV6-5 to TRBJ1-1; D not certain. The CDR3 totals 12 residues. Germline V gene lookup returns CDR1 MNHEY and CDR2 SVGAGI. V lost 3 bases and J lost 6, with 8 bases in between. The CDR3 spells CASSYGGSEAFF. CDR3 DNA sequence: TGTGCCAGCAGTTATGGAGGATCTGAAGCTTTCTTT.

CDR3 DNA: TGTGCCAGCAGCTTCATGCCACAAGACTCCTACGAGCAGTACTTC. Translation: CASSFMPQDSYEQYF. V and J are TRBV7-8 and TRBJ2-7; D ambiguous. Trimming removed 3 bases from V and 0 bases from J, with 12 bases in between. CDR3 length: 15 residues. Germline CDR1 and CDR2: SGHVS and FQNEAQ.

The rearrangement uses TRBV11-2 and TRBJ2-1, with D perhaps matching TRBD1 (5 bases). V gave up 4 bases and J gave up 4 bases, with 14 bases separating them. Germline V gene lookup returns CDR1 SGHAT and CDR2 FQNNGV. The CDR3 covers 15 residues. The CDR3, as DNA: TGTGCCAGCAGCTCCAAGGCCGACAGTTACAATGAGCAGTTCTTC. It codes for CASSSKADSYNEQFF.

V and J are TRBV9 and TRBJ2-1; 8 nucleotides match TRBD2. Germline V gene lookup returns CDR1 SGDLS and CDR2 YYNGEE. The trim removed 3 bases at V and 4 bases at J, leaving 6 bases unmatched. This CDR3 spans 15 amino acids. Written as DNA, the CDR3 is TGTGCCAGCAGCGACGGGGGGGGCGTTTACAATGAGCAGTTCTTC. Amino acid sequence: CASSDGGGVYNEQFF.

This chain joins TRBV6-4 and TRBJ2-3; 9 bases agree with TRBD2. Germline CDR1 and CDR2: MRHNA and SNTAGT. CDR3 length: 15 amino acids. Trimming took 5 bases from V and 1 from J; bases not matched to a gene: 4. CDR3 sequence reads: CASSISSGGTDTQYF. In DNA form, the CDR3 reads TGTGCCAGCAGTATCTCTAGCGGGGGCACAGATACGCAGTATTTT.

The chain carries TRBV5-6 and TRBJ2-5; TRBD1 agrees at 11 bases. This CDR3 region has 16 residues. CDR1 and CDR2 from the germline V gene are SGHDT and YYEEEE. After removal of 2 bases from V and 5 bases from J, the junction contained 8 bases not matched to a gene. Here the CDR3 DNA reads TGTGCCAGCAGCTTCGACTGGACAGGGGGCGAGGAGACCCAGTACTTC. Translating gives CASSFDWTGGEETQYF.

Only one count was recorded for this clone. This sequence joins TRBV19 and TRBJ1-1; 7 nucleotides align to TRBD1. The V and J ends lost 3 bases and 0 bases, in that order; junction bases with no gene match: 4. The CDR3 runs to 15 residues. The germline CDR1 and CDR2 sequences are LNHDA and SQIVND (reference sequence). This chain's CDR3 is CASSMYTGVNTEAFF. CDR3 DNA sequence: TGTGCCAGTAGTATGTACACAGGGGTGAACACTGAAGCTTTCTTT.

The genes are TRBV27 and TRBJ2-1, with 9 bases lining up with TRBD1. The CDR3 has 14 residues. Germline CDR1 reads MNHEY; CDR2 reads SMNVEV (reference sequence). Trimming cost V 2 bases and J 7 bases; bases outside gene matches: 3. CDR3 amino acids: CASSLQGQGNEQFF. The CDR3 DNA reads TGTGCCAGCAGTTTACAGGGACAGGGAAATGAGCAGTTCTTC.

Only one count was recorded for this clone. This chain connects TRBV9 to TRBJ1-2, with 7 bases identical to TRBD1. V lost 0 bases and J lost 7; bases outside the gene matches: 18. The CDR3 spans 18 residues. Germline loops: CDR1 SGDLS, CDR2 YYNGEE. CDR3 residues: CASSVVSSQGTSLRGYTF. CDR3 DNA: TGTGCCAGCAGCGTAGTATCGTCACAGGGGACTTCTTTACGTGGCTACACCTTC.

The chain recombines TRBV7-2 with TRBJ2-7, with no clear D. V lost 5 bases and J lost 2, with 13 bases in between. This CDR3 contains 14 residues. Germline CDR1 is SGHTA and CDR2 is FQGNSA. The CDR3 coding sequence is TGTGCCAGCAGCGGTCACCGGGTCCCCTACGAGCAGTACTTC. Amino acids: CASSGHRVPYEQYF.